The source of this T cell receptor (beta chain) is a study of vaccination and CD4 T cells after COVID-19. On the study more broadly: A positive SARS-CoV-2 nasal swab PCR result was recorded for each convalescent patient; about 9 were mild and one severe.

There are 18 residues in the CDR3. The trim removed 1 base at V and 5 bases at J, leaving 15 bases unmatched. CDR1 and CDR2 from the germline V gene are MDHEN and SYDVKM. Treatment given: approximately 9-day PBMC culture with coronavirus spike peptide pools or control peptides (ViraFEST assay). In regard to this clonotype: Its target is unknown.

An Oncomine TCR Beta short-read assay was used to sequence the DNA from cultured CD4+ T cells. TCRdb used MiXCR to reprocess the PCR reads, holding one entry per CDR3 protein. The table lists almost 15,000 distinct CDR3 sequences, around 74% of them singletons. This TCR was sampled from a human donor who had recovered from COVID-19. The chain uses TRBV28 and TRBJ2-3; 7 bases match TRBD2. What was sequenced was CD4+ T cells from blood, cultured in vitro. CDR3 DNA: TGTGCCAGCAGTTTATATAGCTATCGGGGGGTCGGGGTAGATACGCAGTATTTT. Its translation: CASSLYSYRGVGVDTQYF.